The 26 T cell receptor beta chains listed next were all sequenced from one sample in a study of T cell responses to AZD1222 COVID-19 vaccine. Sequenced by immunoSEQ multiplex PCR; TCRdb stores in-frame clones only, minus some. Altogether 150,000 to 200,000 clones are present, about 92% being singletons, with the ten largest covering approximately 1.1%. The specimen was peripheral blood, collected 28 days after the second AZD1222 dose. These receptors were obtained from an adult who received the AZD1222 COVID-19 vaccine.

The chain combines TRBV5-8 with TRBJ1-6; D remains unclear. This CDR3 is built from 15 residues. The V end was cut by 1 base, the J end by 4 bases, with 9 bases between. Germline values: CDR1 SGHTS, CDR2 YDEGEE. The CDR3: CASSLRQSYNSPLHF. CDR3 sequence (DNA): TGTGCCAGCAGCTTGAGGCAGTCGTATAATTCACCCCTCCACTTT. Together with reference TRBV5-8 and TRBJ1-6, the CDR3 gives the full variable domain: EAGVTQSPTHLIKTRGQQATLRCSPISGHTSVYWYQQALGLGLQFLLWYDEGEERNRGNFPPRFSGRQFPNYSSELNVNALELEDSALYLCASSLRQSYNSPLHFGNGTRLTVT.

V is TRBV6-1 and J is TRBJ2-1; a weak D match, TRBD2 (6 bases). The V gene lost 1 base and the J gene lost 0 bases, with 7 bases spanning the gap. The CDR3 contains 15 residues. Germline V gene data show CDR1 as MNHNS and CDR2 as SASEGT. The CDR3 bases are TGTGCCAGCAGTGAAGACGGGGGCTCCTACAATGAGCAGTTCTTC. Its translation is CASSEDGGSYNEQFF.

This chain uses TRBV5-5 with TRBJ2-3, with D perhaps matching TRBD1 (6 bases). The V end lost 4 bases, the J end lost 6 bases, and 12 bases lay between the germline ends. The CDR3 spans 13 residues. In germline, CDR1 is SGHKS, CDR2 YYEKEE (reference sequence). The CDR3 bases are TGTGCCAGCAGCATCAGGGGTACGGATACGCAGTATTTT. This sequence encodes CASSIRGTDTQYF.

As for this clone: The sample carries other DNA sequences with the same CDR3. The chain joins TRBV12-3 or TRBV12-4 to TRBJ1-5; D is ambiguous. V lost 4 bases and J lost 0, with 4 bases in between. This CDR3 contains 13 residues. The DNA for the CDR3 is TGTGCCAGCAGTTGGGGTAGCAATCAGCCCCAGCATTTT. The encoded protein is CASSWGSNQPQHF.

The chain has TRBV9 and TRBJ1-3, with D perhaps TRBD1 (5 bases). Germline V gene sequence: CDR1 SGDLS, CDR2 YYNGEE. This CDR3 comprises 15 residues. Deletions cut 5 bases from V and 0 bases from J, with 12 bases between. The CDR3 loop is CASSVTGNSGNTIYF. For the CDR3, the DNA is TGTGCCAGCAGTGTTACAGGTAACTCTGGAAACACCATATATTTT.

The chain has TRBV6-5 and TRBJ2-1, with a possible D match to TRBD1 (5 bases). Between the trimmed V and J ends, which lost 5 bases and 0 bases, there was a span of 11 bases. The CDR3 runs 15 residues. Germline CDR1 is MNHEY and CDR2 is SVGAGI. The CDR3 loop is CASSPGLSSYNEQFF. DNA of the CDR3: TGTGCCAGCAGTCCAGGGCTTAGCTCCTACAATGAGCAGTTCTTC.

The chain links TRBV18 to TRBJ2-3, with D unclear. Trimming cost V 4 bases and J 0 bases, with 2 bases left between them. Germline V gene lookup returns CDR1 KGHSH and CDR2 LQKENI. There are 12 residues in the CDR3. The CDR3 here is CASSLSTDTQYF. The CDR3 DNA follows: TGTGCCAGCTCACTTAGCACAGATACGCAGTATTTT. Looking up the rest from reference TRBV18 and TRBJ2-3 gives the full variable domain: NAGVMQNPRHLVRRRGQEARLRCSPMKGHSHVYWYRQLPEEGLKFMVYLQKENIIDESGMPKERFSAEFPKEGPSILRIQQVVRGDSAAYFCASSLSTDTQYFGPGTRLTVL.

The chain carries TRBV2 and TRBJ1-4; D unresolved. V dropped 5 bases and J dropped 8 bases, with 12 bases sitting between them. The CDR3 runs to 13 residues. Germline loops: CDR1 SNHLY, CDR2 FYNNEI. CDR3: CASSWALGEKLFF. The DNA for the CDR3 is TGTGCCAGCAGTTGGGCACTCGGCGAAAAACTGTTTTTT.

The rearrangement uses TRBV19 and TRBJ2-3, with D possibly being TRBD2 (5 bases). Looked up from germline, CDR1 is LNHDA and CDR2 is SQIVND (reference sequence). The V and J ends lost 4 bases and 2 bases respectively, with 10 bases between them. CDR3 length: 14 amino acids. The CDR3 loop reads CASSTGLNTDTQYF. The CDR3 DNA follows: TGTGCCAGTAGTACCGGACTGAACACAGATACGCAGTATTTT.

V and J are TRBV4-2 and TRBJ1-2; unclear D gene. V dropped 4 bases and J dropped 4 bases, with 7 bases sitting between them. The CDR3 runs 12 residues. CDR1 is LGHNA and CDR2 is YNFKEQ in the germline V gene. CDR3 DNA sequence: TGTGCCAGCAGCCGGAGTAGCTATGGCTACACCTTC. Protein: CASSRSSYGYTF.

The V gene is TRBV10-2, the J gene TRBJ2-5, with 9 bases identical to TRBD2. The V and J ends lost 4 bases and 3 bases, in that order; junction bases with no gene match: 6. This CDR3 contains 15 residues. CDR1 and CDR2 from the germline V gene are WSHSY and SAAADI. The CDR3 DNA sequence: TGCGCCAGCAGTGGGCGGCGCGGGGGGGAAGAGACCCAGTACTTC. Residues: CASSGRRGGEETQYF.

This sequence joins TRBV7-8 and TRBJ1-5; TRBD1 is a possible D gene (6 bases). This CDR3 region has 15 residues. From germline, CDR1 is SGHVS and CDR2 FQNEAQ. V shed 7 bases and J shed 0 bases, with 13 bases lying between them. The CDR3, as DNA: TGTGCCAGCACCTCCGGGACACTTAGCAATCAGCCCCAGCATTTT. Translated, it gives CASTSGTLSNQPQHF.

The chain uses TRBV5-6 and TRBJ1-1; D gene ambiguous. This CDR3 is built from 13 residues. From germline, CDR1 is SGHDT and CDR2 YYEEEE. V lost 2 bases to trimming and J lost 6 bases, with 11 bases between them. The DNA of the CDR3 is TGTGCCAGCAGCTTTGGCATTCGGTCTGAAGCTTTCTTT. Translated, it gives CASSFGIRSEAFF.

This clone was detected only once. The CDR3 DNA follows: TGCGCCAGCAGCCAAGATCGCCCTGAAAGGGCCTACGAGCAGTACTTC. Protein product: CASSQDRPERAYEQYF. The chain has TRBV4-1 and TRBJ2-7, with unresolved D. CDR1 MGHRA and CDR2 YSYEKL come from the germline V gene. This CDR3 spans 16 amino acids. Between the trimmed V and J ends, which lost 0 bases and 2 bases, there was a span of 14 bases.

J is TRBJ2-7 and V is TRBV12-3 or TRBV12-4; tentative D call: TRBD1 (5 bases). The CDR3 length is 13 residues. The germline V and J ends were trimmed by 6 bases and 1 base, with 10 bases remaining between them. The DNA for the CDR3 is TGTGCCAGCAGCCCCACAGGATCCTACGAGCAGTACTTC. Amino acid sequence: CASSPTGSYEQYF.

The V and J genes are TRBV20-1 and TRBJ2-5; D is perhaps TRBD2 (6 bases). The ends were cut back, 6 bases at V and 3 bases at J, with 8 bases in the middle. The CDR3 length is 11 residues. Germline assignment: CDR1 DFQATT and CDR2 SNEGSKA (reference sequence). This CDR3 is CSAWTKETQYF. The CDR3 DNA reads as TGCAGTGCCTGGACTAAAGAGACCCAGTACTTC.

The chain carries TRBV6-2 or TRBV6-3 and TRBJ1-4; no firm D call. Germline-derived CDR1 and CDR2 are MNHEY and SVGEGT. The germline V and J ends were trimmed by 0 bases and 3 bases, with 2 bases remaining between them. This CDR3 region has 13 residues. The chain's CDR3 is CASSYSANEKLFF. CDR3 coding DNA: TGTGCCAGCAGTTACTCGGCTAATGAAAAACTGTTTTTT.

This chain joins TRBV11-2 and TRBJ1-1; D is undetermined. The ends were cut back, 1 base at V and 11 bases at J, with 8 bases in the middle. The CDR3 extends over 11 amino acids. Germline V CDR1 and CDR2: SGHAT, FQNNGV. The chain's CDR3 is CASSLGSWAFF. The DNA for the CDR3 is TGTGCCAGCAGCTTAGGTTCGTGGGCTTTCTTT.

The chain's CDR3 is CASSYTWNTEAFF. The CDR3 bases are TGTGCCAGCAGTTATACTTGGAACACTGAAGCTTTCTTT. The V gene is TRBV6-5, the J gene TRBJ1-1; D is unclear. The CDR3 runs to 13 residues. From germline, CDR1 is MNHEY and CDR2 SVGAGI. V lost 3 bases and J 1 base, leaving 6 bases between the germline ends.

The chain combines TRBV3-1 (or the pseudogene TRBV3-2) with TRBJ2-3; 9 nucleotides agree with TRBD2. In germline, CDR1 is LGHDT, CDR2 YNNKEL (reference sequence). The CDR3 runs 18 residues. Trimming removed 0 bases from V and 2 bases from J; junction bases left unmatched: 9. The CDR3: CASSQDSMRGGFTDTQYF. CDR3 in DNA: TGTGCCAGCAGCCAAGATTCAATGCGGGGGGGCTTCACAGATACGCAGTATTTT.

The CDR3 bases are TGTGCCAGCACCAGACAGGCAAAGGTTGGCTACACCTTC. Protein product: CASTRQAKVGYTF. V usage is TRBV12-3 or TRBV12-4 and J usage is TRBJ1-2, with D maybe TRBD1 (6 bases). The CDR3 has 13 amino acids. V was shortened by 7 bases and J by 7 bases, with 16 bases between the two germline ends.

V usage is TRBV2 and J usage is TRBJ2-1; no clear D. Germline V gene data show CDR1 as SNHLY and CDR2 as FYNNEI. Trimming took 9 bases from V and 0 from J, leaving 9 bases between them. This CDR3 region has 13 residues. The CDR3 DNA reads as TGTGCCAGTACACTGAGCTCCTACAATGAGCAGTTCTTC. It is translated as CASTLSSYNEQFF.

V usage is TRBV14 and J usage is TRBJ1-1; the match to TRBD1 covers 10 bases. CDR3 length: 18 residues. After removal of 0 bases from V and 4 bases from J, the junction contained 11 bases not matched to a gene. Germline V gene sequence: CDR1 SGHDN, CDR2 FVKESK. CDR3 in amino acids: CASSQDLTDRGRITEAFF. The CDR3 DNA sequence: TGTGCCAGCAGCCAAGATTTAACGGACAGGGGGAGAATCACTGAAGCTTTCTTT. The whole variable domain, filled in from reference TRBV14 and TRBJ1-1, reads EAGVTQFPSHSVIEKGQTVTLRCDPISGHDNLYWYRRVMGKEIKFLLHFVKESKQDESGMPNNRFLAERTGGTYSTLKVQPAELEDSGVYFCASSQDLTDRGRITEAFFGQGTRLTVV.

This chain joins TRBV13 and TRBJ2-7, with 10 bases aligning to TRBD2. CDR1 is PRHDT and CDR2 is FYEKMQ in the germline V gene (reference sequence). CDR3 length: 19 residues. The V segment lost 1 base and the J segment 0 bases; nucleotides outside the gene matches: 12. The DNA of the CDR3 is TGTGCCAGCAGCTTAGCTAGGTTTCCAGGACTAGCGGACTCCTACGAGCAGTACTTC. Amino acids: CASSLARFPGLADSYEQYF.

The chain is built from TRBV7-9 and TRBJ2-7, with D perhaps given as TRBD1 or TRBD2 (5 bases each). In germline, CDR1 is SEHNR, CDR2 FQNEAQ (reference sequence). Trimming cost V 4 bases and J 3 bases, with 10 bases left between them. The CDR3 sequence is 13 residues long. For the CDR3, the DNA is TGTGCCAGCAGCTCCCAGGGAGTCTACGAGCAGTACTTC. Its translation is CASSSQGVYEQYF.

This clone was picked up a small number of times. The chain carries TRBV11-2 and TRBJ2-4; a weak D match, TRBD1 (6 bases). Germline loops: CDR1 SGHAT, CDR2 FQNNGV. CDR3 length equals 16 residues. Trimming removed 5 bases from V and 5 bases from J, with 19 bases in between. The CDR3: CASSLRDIFMENIQYF. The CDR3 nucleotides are TGTGCCAGCAGCCTCCGGGACATATTTATGGAAAACATTCAGTACTTC.